What follows are 22 T cell receptor beta chains derived from one specimen sequenced in a study of OX40 agonist ivuxolimab in advanced cancers. Data came from immunoSEQ multiplex PCR; TCRdb stores just in-frame clones and leaves some out. The table has approximately 79,000 clones, about 90% seen once. Sequencing was performed on CD4+ or CD8+ T cells sorted from blood, taken in a trial of the OX40 agonist ivuxolimab. These receptors all stem from an adult with an advanced solid tumor such as melanoma, head and neck, liver or kidney cancer.

The DNA for the CDR3 is TGTGCCAGCAGCTTAGATCCCCGGGGAGGGGGCTATGGCTACACCTTC. Its translation: CASSLDPRGGGYGYTF. The chain couples TRBV11-2 to TRBJ1-2, with a weak D call TRBD1 (6 bases). The CDR3 totals 16 residues. CDR1 and CDR2 (germline): SGHAT, FQNNGV. V lost 0 bases and J 4 bases, leaving 15 bases between the germline ends.

The chain recombines TRBV7-2 with TRBJ2-1; D not certain. The ends were cut back, 1 base at V and 5 bases at J, with 12 bases in the middle. The CDR3 is 15 residues long. Germline V lookup: CDR1 SGHTA, CDR2 FQGNSA. CDR3: CASSLGRWVDNEQFF. CDR3 nucleotide sequence: TGTGCCAGCAGCTTAGGGCGCTGGGTGGACAATGAGCAGTTCTTC.

Worth noting for this clone: The same CDR3 is also encoded by other DNA sequences in this sample. The J gene is TRBJ1-4, the V gene TRBV5-8, with TRBD1 identical over 7 bases. Germline V gene sequence: CDR1 SGHTS, CDR2 YDEGEE. V dropped 4 bases and J dropped 5; count of bases not matched to a gene: 2. The CDR3 is 13 amino acids. CDR3 nucleotides: TGTGCCAGCAGCCGGGACAGAAATGAAAAACTGTTTTTT. It encodes CASSRDRNEKLFF.

The J gene is TRBJ2-7, the V gene TRBV19, with D unclear. This CDR3 has 15 amino acids. V was shortened by 0 bases and J by 3 bases, with 12 bases between the two germline ends. Germline-derived CDR1 and CDR2 are LNHDA and SQIVND (reference sequence). In DNA form, the CDR3 reads TGTGCCAGTAGTATAGATTGGCCCTACAGCTACGAGCAGTACTTC. Protein product: CASSIDWPYSYEQYF.

This chain joins TRBV4-3 and TRBJ1-3; 7 bases fit TRBD1. Germline V CDR1 and CDR2: LGHNA, YSLEER. The CDR3 totals 16 residues. V lost 4 bases and J lost 4; bases outside the gene matches: 10. The chain's CDR3 is CASSLLQGSSGNTIYF. The CDR3 nucleotides are TGCGCCAGCAGCCTACTACAGGGGTCGTCCGGAAACACCATATATTTT.

This clone is a singleton in its sample. The chain employs TRBV6-6 and TRBJ1-2; D gene uncertain. V shed 5 bases and J shed 8 bases, with 6 bases lying between them. Per the germline V gene, CDR1 is MNHNY and CDR2 is SVGAGI (reference sequence). This CDR3 spans 10 amino acids. The CDR3 region is CASSGKGYTF. As DNA, the CDR3 is TGTGCCAGCAGTGGTAAAGGCTACACCTTC.

V gene TRBV4-1 combines with J gene TRBJ2-3; 12 bases are a match to TRBD2. Germline V CDR1 and CDR2: MGHRA, YSYEKL. J was trimmed by 2 bases and V by 0 bases; bases with no gene match: 9. This CDR3 comprises 19 residues. CDR3 sequence reads: CASSQDGRLAGVPTDTQYF. CDR3 nucleotides: TGCGCCAGCAGCCAAGATGGTAGACTAGCGGGAGTCCCCACAGATACGCAGTATTTT.

This clone appeared a few times. The J gene is TRBJ1-2, the V gene TRBV5-4; 9 bases map to TRBD1. Germline-derived CDR1 and CDR2 are SGHNT and YYREEE (reference sequence). V lost 4 bases to trimming and J lost 4 bases; unmatched junction nucleotides: 2. This CDR3 comprises 13 residues. This chain's CDR3 is CASSQDRGYGYTF. CDR3 sequence (DNA): TGTGCCAGCAGCCAGGACAGGGGCTATGGCTACACCTTC. Using reference TRBV5-4 and TRBJ1-2 for the parts outside the CDR3, the full variable domain is ETGVTQSPTHLIKTRGQQVTLRCSSQSGHNTVSWYQQALGQGPQFIFQYYREEENGRGNFPPRFSGLQFPNYSSELNVNALELDDSALYLCASSQDRGYGYTFGSGTRLTVV.

The chain is built from TRBV25-1 and TRBJ1-1; TRBD1 aligns across 8 bases. V was pared by 8 bases and J by 1 base, with 3 bases of the junction left unmatched. CDR1 is MGHDK, CDR2 SYGVNS, per germline. This CDR3 spans 13 amino acids. The CDR3 loop is CASRRGPNTEAFF. The CDR3 DNA follows: TGTGCCAGCCGCAGGGGGCCGAACACTGAAGCTTTCTTT.

J is TRBJ1-2 and V is TRBV30; possibly TRBD1 for D (6 bases). V was clipped by 4 bases and J by 0 bases, with 9 bases between them. CDR1 and CDR2 from the germline V gene are GTSNPN and SVGIG (reference sequence). The CDR3 extends over 13 amino acids. Here the CDR3 reads CAWNRASNYGYTF. The CDR3 DNA is TGTGCCTGGAACAGGGCCTCTAACTATGGCTACACCTTC.

The J gene is TRBJ1-2, the V gene TRBV5-6; 10 bases align to TRBD1. CDR3 length: 16 residues. The germline V gene has CDR1 SGHDT and CDR2 YYEEEE. V lost 3 bases, J lost 4 bases, and 9 bases stayed unmatched. The CDR3 DNA sequence: TGTGCCAGCAGCTACCCGCGACAGGGGGCTGTCTATGGCTACACCTTC. This codes for CASSYPRQGAVYGYTF. Filled out from reference TRBV5-6 and TRBJ1-2, the complete variable domain reads DAGVTQSPTHLIKTRGQQVTLRCSPKSGHDTVSWYQQALGQGPQFIFQYYEEEERQRGNFPDRFSGHQFPNYSSELNVNALLLGDSALYLCASSYPRQGAVYGYTFGSGTRLTVV.

The chain combines TRBV29-1 with TRBJ2-5; D might be TRBD1 (5 bases). Germline V lookup: CDR1 SQVTM, CDR2 ANQGSEA. The V and J ends lost 3 bases and 0 bases respectively, with 5 bases between them. The length of the CDR3 is 12 residues. In DNA, the CDR3 is TGCAGCGTTGACAGGGACCAAGAGACCCAGTACTTC. Translation gives CSVDRDQETQYF.

This chain joins TRBV11-2 and TRBJ2-4; no clear D gene. Germline assignment: CDR1 SGHAT and CDR2 FQNNGV. With 2 bases removed from V and 5 bases from J, the gap between germline ends came to 10 bases. This CDR3 has 14 residues. The CDR3 sequence is CASSLMSVQNIQYF. The DNA for the CDR3 is TGTGCCAGCAGCTTAATGTCTGTTCAAAACATTCAGTACTTC.

The rearrangement links TRBV30 to TRBJ2-1; a weak D match, TRBD2 (6 bases). The V gene lost 3 bases and the J gene lost 0 bases, with 9 bases spanning the gap. The CDR3 extends over 14 amino acids. The germline gives CDR1 GTSNPN, CDR2 SVGIG (reference sequence). The DNA for the CDR3 is TGTGCCTGGAGGGCGGGGAGCTCCTACAATGAGCAGTTCTTC. It translates to CAWRAGSSYNEQFF.

This clone was observed a handful of times. This rearrangement joins TRBV29-1 to TRBJ1-2, with 9 nucleotides matching TRBD1. The J segment lost 3 bases and the V segment lost 8 bases, leaving 4 bases of the junction unmatched. Germline lookup yields CDR1 SQVTM and CDR2 ANQGSEA. This CDR3 comprises 12 residues. The CDR3, as DNA: TGCAGCACCCGGACAGGGGACTATGGCTACACCTTC. This codes for CSTRTGDYGYTF.

V usage is TRBV27 and J usage is TRBJ1-2; D gene uncertain. The V gene's germline CDR1 is MNHEY and CDR2 SMNVEV (reference sequence). V gave up 2 bases and J gave up 3 bases, with 13 bases separating them. The CDR3 loop spans 15 amino acids. The CDR3 sequence is CASSLRADSYYGYTF. The CDR3 DNA is TGTGCCAGCAGTTTAAGGGCAGATTCGTACTATGGCTACACCTTC.

Note on this clone: This CDR3 is also generated by other DNA sequences in the sample. The chain employs TRBV5-6 and TRBJ1-6, with TRBD1 matching over 8 bases. Trimming at V came to 3 bases and at J to 7 bases, leaving 3 bases not matched to a gene. Germline V gene lookup returns CDR1 SGHDT and CDR2 YYEEEE. The CDR3 contains 14 residues. For the CDR3, the DNA is TGTGCCAGCAGCTCGGACAGGGAGAATTCACCCCTCCACTTT. Amino acids: CASSSDRENSPLHF.

V is TRBV9 and J is TRBJ2-7; a weak D match, TRBD2 (5 bases). Germline CDR1 and CDR2: SGDLS and YYNGEE. This CDR3 is built from 18 residues. The ends were cut back, 3 bases at V and 3 bases at J, with 25 bases in the middle. The CDR3 bases are TGTGCCAGCAGCGCCGAAGGAACCCGGGATCTACGACACTACGAGCAGTACTTC. It translates to CASSAEGTRDLRHYEQYF.

V and J are TRBV9 and TRBJ1-1; 7 bases are a match to TRBD1. Unmatched junction bases numbered 2, after V lost 0 bases and J lost 0 bases. The germline V gene encodes CDR1 SGDLS and CDR2 YYNGEE. The CDR3 has 15 residues. The CDR3 DNA reads as TGTGCCAGCAGCGTAGTCGACAGGGTGAACACTGAAGCTTTCTTT. Translated, it gives CASSVVDRVNTEAFF.

V and J are TRBV4-1 and TRBJ2-3, with D hard to call. CDR3 length: 15 amino acids. CDR1 and CDR2 (germline): MGHRA, YSYEKL. Trimming took off 1 base at V and 7 bases at J, with 15 bases between the two ends. The CDR3 bases are TGCGCCAGCAGCCAAGGGGAAGGCGGCGCTTATACGCAGTATTTT. This sequence encodes CASSQGEGGAYTQYF.

This clone has only a few counts. The chain couples TRBV2 to TRBJ2-7; 9 nucleotides align to TRBD1. The CDR3 spans 14 residues. Germline loops: CDR1 SNHLY, CDR2 FYNNEI. J was trimmed by 4 bases and V by 5 bases; bases with no gene match: 6. The CDR3 sequence is CASSYRGLGYEQYF. CDR3 DNA: TGTGCCAGCAGTTACAGGGGGCTAGGGTACGAGCAGTACTTC.

This chain joins TRBV18 and TRBJ1-4; weak D call: TRBD1 (6 bases). The CDR3 has 15 residues. V was trimmed by 5 bases and J by 0 bases, leaving 10 bases between them. From germline, CDR1 is KGHSH and CDR2 LQKENI. The CDR3 coding sequence is TGTGCCAGCTCATTGCCAGGGGCAACTAATGAAAAACTGTTTTTT. It specifies CASSLPGATNEKLFF.